The present T cell receptor (beta chain) was sequenced within a study of CD8 T cells in ankylosing spondylitis. Points from the study as a whole: Researchers reportedly found disease-linked clones significantly enriched in matched ankylosing spondylitis synovial fluid.

TCRdb analysed the 5' RACE reads with MiXCR anew, one entry per CDR3 protein. The data contain around 150,000 distinct CDR3 sequences, about 16% of them seen just once; the ten biggest clones take up over 7.5%. Points on this clonotype: Its antigen is as yet unknown.

The source material was blood, either unsorted or a sorted T cell fraction (not recorded which). The sequence came from a male donor with ankylosing spondylitis or in good health (not recorded which).

The CDR3 DNA reads TGCAGCGTTGAGGCTAGCGGGACCTACAATGAGCAGTTCTTC. It translates to CSVEASGTYNEQFF. V is TRBV29-1 and J is TRBJ2-1, with TRBD2 matching over 9 bases. CDR1 SQVTM and CDR2 ANQGSEA come from the germline V gene. CDR3 length: 14 amino acids. Trimming at V came to 3 bases and at J to 2 bases, leaving 2 bases not matched to a gene.